This paragraph reports one T cell receptor (beta chain). The specificity of this receptor is unknown. Base-call qualities are not available, and no considerably larger clone is one nucleotide away. The CDR3 starts with the cysteine, ends with the phenylalanine, and has 17 residues. Of all the DNA, just the CDR3 is kept, 51 bases in frame from base 1. Via the germline V gene, CDR1 is MGHDK and CDR2 SYGVNS. V is cut by 4 bases and J by 0 bases, and the space between the germline ends is 17 bases. This entry is derived from a study of blood T cell repertoires in COVID-19 (dated by TCRdb to between 2020 and 2021). Broadly, across the study: The collaborator samples originated in the United States, Italy and Spain and spanned the acute and convalescent phases of COVID-19. The prospective study material was composed of cDNA or gDNA derived from T cells, B-cell-depleted T cells, or PBMCs. Nearly every sample came with metadata listing a de-identified subject ID, COVID-19 status, age in years and sex. Samples came from the ongoing ImmuneRACE study (first 160 participants) plus 1,254 subjects from 6 global collaborators. The dataset comprised deeply sampled blood TCRbeta repertoires from subjects exposed to, actively infected with, or recovered from COVID-19. HLA class I and class II types, where available, came from metadata supplied by the sample provider rather than from assay-based typing. The repertoires were released in a freely available public database intended as a resource for research on the immune response to SARS-CoV-2. Points the paper makes about the study in general: How much clinical and demographic metadata was included differed by source and by participant, and the metadata was provided uncurated.

TCRbeta CDR3 regions were amplified from genomic DNA using the immunoSEQ Assay, a bias-controlled multiplex PCR. Per the authors' processing: The number of nucleated cells in each sample was estimated by amplification of reference gene primers within the assay. Sequence reads were collapsed and filtered to measure the absolute abundance of every unique TCRbeta CDR3 rearrangement. For each sample, productive Simpson clonality was calculated as the square root of Simpson's diversity index over productive rearrangements. In its TCRdb copy, this immuneACCESS table keeps in-frame sequences only and misses some clones. Where compared with another copy, unresolved V genes explain less than half of these, and the others have no known cause. Clone size and V and J calls were adopted from that table, with D and trimming inferred from the DNA. For this sample there are about 180,000 clones; roughly nine tenths appear just once. Less than 25% of the sample goes to the ten largest clones.

Each collaborating institution followed its own protocols to collect whole blood in K2EDTA tubes. For TCRbeta analysis, collaborator samples were shipped as frozen whole blood, as isolated PBMCs, or as DNA extracted from either sample type. This sequence uses TRBV25-1 and TRBJ2-3, with a tentative D gene TRBD1 over 6 matching bases. The sequence derives from a man in his 70s with active or convalescent COVID-19. Sequenced: peripheral blood. The CDR3 region has the sequence CASSGGQDKTSTDTQYF. The nucleotides are TGTGCCAGCAGTGGGGGGCAGGATAAGACTAGCACAGATACGCAGTATTTT. When the CDR3 is completed using the reference TRBV25-1 and TRBJ2-3 genes on either side, the full variable domain is EADIYQTPRYLVIGTGKKITLECSQTMGHDKMYWYQQDPGMELHLIHYSYGVNSTEKGDLSSESTVSRIRTEHFPLTLESARPSHTSQYLCASSGGQDKTSTDTQYFGPGTRLTVL.